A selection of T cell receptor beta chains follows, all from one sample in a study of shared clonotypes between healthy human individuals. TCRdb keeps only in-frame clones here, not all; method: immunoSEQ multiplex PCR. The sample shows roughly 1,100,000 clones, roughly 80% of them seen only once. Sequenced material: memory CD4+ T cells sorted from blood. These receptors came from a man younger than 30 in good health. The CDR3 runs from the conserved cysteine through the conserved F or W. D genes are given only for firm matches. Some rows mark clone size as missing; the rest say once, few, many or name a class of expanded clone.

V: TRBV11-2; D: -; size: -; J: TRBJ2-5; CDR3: CASSLDYLGTQYF; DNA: TGTGCCAGCAGCTTAGATTATTTGGGGACCCAGTACTTC
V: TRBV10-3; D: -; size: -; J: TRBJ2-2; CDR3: CAISERRSSNTGELFF; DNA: TGTGCCATCAGTGAGCGCCGGAGTTCGAACACCGGGGAGCTGTTTTTT
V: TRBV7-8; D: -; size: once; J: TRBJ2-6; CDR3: CASSLAPAVSGANVLTF; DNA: TGTGCCAGCAGCTTAGCGCCGGCAGTATCTGGGGCCAACGTCCTGACTTTC
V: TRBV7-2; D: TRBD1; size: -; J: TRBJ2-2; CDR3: CASKNRDRGEANTGELFF; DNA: TGTGCCAGTAAGAACCGGGACAGGGGCGAAGCGAACACCGGGGAGCTGTTTTTT
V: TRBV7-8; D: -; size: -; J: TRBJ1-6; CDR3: CASSLRRLGDNSPLHF; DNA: TGTGCCAGCAGCTTACGTCGCTTGGGTGATAATTCACCCCTCCACTTT
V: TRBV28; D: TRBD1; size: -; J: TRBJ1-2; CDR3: CASSSRDRAYGYTF; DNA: TGTGCCAGCAGTTCCCGGGACAGAGCCTACGGCTACACCTTC
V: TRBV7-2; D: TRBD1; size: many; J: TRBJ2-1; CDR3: CASSLGQGAYNEQFF; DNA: TGTGCCAGCAGCTTAGGGCAGGGGGCCTACAATGAGCAGTTCTTC
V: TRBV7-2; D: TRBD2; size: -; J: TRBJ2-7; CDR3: CASSGPGGYEQYF; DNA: TGTGCCAGCAGTGGACCCGGGGGGTACGAGCAGTACTTC
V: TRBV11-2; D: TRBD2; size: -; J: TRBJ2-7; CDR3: CASRQGLAVYEQYF; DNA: TGTGCCAGCAGGCAGGGACTAGCGGTTTACGAGCAGTACTTC
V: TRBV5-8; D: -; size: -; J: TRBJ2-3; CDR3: CASRQETGTQYF; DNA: TGTGCCAGCAGGCAGGAGACTGGAACGCAGTATTTT
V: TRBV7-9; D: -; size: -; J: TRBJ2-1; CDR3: CASSGRFLLNEQFF; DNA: TGTGCCAGCAGCGGGCGGTTCCTCCTCAATGAGCAGTTCTTC
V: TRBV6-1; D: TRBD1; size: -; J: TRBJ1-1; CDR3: CASSERRQGAQAFF; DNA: TGTGCCAGCAGTGAAAGGAGACAGGGAGCTCAAGCTTTCTTT
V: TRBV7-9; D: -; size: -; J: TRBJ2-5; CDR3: CASSLSWGPRNQETQYF; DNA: TGTGCCAGCAGCCTCAGTTGGGGGCCTCGAAACCAAGAGACCCAGTACTTC
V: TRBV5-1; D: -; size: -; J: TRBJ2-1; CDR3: CASSTGGRSSYNEQFF; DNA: TGCGCCAGCAGCACCGGGGGGCGGAGCTCCTACAATGAGCAGTTCTTC
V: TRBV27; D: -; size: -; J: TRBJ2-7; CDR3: CASRPGQPPYEQYF; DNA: TGTGCCAGCAGACCGGGACAACCACCCTACGAGCAGTACTTC
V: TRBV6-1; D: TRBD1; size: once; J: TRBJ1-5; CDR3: CASSGPAGGDSNQPQHF; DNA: TGTGCCAGCAGTGGTCCAGCAGGGGGCGATAGCAATCAGCCCCAGCATTTT
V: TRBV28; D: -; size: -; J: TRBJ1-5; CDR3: CASRGNNQPQHF; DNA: TGTGCCAGCAGGGGGAATAATCAGCCCCAGCATTTT
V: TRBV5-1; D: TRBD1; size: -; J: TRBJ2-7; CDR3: CASSLGQGAYEQYF; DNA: TGCGCCAGCAGCCTGGGACAGGGGGCCTACGAGCAGTACTTC
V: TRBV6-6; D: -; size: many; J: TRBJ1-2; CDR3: CASSYGGGALDGYTF; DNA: TGTGCCAGCAGTTACGGGGGCGGGGCCCTAGATGGCTACACCTTC
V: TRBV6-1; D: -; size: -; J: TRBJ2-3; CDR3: CASKGATDTQYF; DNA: TGTGCCAGCAAGGGTGCGACAGATACGCAGTATTTT
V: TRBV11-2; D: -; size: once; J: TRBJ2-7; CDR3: CASTNPYGISAEQYF; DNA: TGTGCCAGCACAAACCCGTACGGGATTAGTGCCGAGCAGTACTTC
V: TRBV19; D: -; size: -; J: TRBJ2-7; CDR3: CASSTGTPYEQYF; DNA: TGTGCCAGTAGTACCGGGACTCCCTACGAGCAGTACTTC
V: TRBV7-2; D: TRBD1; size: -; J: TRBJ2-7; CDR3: CASSQRGTGGAGEQYF; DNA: TGTGCCAGCAGCCAGCGCGGGACAGGGGGCGCGGGTGAGCAGTACTTC
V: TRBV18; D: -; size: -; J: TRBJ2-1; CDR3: CASSPARREIENEQFF; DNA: TGTGCCAGCTCACCGGCCCGGCGGGAAATTGAGAATGAGCAGTTCTTC